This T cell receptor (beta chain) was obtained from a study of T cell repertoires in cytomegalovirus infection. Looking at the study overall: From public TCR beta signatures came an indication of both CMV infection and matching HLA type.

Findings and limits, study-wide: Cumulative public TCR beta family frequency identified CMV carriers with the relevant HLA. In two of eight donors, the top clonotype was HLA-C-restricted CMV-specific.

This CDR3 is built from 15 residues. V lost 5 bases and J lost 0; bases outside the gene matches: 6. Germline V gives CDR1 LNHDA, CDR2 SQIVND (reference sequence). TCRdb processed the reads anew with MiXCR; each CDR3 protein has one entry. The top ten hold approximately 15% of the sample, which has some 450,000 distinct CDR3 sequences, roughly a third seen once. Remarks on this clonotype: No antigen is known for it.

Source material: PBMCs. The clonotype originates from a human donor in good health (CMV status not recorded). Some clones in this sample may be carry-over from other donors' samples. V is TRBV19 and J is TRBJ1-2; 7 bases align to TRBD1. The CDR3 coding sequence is TGTGCCAGTAGTGGGACAGCCGCCGCTAACTATGGCTACACCTTC. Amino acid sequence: CASSGTAAANYGYTF.